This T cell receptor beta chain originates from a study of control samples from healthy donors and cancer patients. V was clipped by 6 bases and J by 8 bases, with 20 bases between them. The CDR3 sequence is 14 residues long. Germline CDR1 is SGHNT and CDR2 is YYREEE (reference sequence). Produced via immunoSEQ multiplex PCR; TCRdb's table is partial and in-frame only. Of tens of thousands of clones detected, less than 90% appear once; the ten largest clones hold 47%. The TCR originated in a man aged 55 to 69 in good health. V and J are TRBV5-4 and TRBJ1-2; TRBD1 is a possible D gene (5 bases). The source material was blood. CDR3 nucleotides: TGTGCCAGCACCAACCCAGGAGTTCGGGGGGGCTACACCTTC. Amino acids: CASTNPGVRGGYTF.